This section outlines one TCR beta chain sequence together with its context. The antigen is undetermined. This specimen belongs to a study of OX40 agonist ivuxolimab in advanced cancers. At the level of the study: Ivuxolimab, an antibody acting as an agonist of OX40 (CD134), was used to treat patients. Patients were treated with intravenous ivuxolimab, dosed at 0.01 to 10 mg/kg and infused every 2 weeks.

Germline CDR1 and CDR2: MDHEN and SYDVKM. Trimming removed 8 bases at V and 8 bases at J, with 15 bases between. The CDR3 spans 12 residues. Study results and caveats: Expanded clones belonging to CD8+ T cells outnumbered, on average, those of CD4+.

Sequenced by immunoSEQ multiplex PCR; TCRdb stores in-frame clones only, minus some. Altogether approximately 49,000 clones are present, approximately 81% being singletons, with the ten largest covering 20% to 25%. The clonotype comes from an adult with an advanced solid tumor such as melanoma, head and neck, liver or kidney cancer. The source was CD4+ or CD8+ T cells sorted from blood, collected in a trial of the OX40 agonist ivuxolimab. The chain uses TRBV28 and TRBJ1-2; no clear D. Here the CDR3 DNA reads TGTGCCAGCGAGAAATGGGGAGAGGGCTACACCTTC. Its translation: CASEKWGEGYTF.